This TCR beta chain was profiled in a study of OX40 agonist ivuxolimab in advanced cancers. Study background: Ivuxolimab, an agonistic anti-OX40 (CD134) antibody, was given to patients. Melanoma, hepatocellular carcinoma, head and neck or renal cell cancer occurred in dose-escalation patients. Antecedent anti-PD-1, anti-PD-L1 or anti-CTLA-4 therapy was permissible, with roughly 36% having received some. Overall study results and limits: Antigen specificity of clonally expanded peripheral T cells was not established.

Worth noting for this clone: Its antigen is unidentified.

V gave up 6 bases and J gave up 2 bases; unmatched junction bases: 9. The germline gives CDR1 MDHEN, CDR2 SYDVKM. The CDR3 covers 15 residues. The assay was immunoSEQ multiplex PCR, and TCRdb's table has in-frame clones only and misses some. The table shows 65,000 to 90,000 clones, with roughly 91% occurring only once. The sample in question was CD4+ or CD8+ T cells sorted from blood, obtained in a trial of the OX40 agonist ivuxolimab. The chain carries TRBV28 and TRBJ1-1; 7 nucleotides align to TRBD1. The sequence derives from an adult with an advanced solid tumor such as melanoma, head and neck, liver or kidney cancer. The CDR3 loop is CASSRADRRNTEAFF. The DNA for the CDR3 is TGTGCCAGCAGCCGAGCGGACAGGAGAAACACTGAAGCTTTCTTT.